A selection of T cell receptor beta chains follows, all from one sample in a study of T cells after yellow fever vaccination. Each CDR3 protein gets one entry after TCRdb re-called the 5' RACE reads with MiXCR. Found here are 550,000 to 750,000 distinct CDR3 sequences, approximately 13% of them singletons; the top ten hold 11% to 15%. Sequencing was performed on PBMCs, taken on the day of the yellow fever booster vaccination. These receptors were obtained from a young man who received the YFV17D yellow fever vaccine. The CDR3 runs from the conserved cysteine through the conserved F or W. A D gene is named only where the DNA matches it firmly. Clone size is shown for a subset of rows, as once, few, many or a class of expanded clone.

V gene	clone size	J gene	D gene	CDR3 DNA	CDR3 protein
TRBV5-1	.	TRBJ2-1	TRBD2	TGCGCCAGCAGCTTGGCCATTATTGGCGGGGGAAGCTCCTACAATGAGCAGTTCTTC	CASSLAIIGGGSSYNEQFF
TRBV6-2/TRBV6-3	few	TRBJ1-5	.	TGTGCCAGCAGCCTCGGTTCTACCGGCCTTATTAGCAATCAGCCCCAGCATTTT	CASSLGSTGLISNQPQHF
TRBV7-2	few	TRBJ2-5	TRBD2	TGTGCCAGCAGCTTTGCGGGAGGGGTGGAGACCCAGTACTTC	CASSFAGGVETQYF
TRBV4-3	.	TRBJ2-7	TRBD2	TGCGCCAGCAGCCAACGTAGCGGGGAACTCTACGAGCAGTACTTC	CASSQRSGELYEQYF
TRBV7-9	.	TRBJ2-4	TRBD2	TGTGCCAGCAGCTTACAGACGGGGGGGGAAAACATTCAGTACTTC	CASSLQTGGENIQYF
TRBV19	.	TRBJ1-4	.	TGTGCCAGTAAAGGGCCTAGCGCAACTAATGAAAAACTGTTTTTT	CASKGPSATNEKLFF
TRBV11-2	few	TRBJ2-1	.	TGTGCCAGCAGCTTAGTTGTCTTACTAGAGAATGAGCAGTTCTTC	CASSLVVLLENEQFF
TRBV3-1	many	TRBJ2-2	TRBD2	TGTGCCAGCAGCCAAGAAGTCCCGGGACTAGCGATGACCGGGGAGCTGTTTTTT	CASSQEVPGLAMTGELFF
TRBV24-1	few	TRBJ2-7	TRBD2	TGTGCCACCAGTCCTGGACTAGCGGGGATCTACGAGCAGTACTTC	CATSPGLAGIYEQYF
TRBV10-3	.	TRBJ1-5	.	TGTGCCATCAGTCGGGCAGGGACCAATCAGCCCCAGCATTTT	CAISRAGTNQPQHF
TRBV28	.	TRBJ2-7	TRBD1	TGTGCCAGCAGTTCCTACAGACAGGGGGGGTACGAGCAGTACTTC	CASSSYRQGGYEQYF
TRBV4-3	few	TRBJ2-5	TRBD2	TGCGCCAGCAGCCAACGACTAGCGGTCCAAGAGACCCAGTACTTC	CASSQRLAVQETQYF
TRBV12-3/TRBV12-4	.	TRBJ2-1	.	TGTGCCAGCATTTCCCCTGGACTAACCAATGAGCAGTTCTTC	CASISPGLTNEQFF
TRBV20-1	.	TRBJ2-1	TRBD2	TGCTGTGCTAGTTCAGGACTAGCGGGAACCCATGAGCAGTTCTTC	CCASSGLAGTHEQFF
TRBV7-2	.	TRBJ1-2	.	TGTGCCAGCAGCCTGGACAGCCACTATGGCTACACCTTC	CASSLDSHYGYTF
TRBV6-5	.	TRBJ2-1	TRBD2	TGTGCCAGCAGTTACTCCGGACTAGCCGCTGAGCAGTTCTTC	CASSYSGLAAEQFF
TRBV7-2	.	TRBJ2-7	TRBD2	TGTGCCAGCAGCTTATATAGGACTAGCGGCTACGAGCAGTACTTC	CASSLYRTSGYEQYF
TRBV18	few	TRBJ1-1	.	TGTGCCAGCTCACCATCGGGGGGGCTGAACACTGAAGCTTTCTTT	CASSPSGGLNTEAFF
TRBV20-1	few	TRBJ2-7	TRBD2	TGCAGTGCTGCAACCACAAAATCTAGCGGGAGTCCCTACGAGCAGTACTTC	CSAATTKSSGSPYEQYF
TRBV5-4	.	TRBJ1-1	.	TGTGCCAGCAGCCCCAGGTCGATGGCTGAAGCTTTCTTT	CASSPRSMAEAFF
TRBV27	few	TRBJ2-3	.	TGTGCCAGCAGTTTAGTAGCGGTAAAAGGGATCAGTACAGATACGCAGTATTTT	CASSLVAVKGISTDTQYF
TRBV7-2	few	TRBJ2-3	.	TGTGCCAGCAGCTCTGTAAGGAGGAAATCGGGGACAGATACGCAGTATTTT	CASSSVRRKSGTDTQYF
TRBV7-2	few	TRBJ2-5	TRBD1	TGTGCCAGCAGCTGGCGGCCCGGGACAGAAATAGAGACCCAGTACTTC	CASSWRPGTEIETQYF
TRBV12-3/TRBV12-4	once	TRBJ2-5	TRBD2	TGTGCCAGCAGAGCCTCGCGGGAGGGCCCTGGGACCCAGTACTTC	CASRASREGPGTQYF
TRBV27	.	TRBJ2-3	TRBD2	TGTGCCAGCAGTTTATGGACTAGCGGGAGGCCCTTTTGGCAGTATTTT	CASSLWTSGRPFWQYF
TRBV5-1	.	TRBJ1-5	.	TGCGCCAGCAGCTTGGTCGGGGGTGAGGAGCCCCAGCATTTT	CASSLVGGEEPQHF
TRBV7-9	few	TRBJ1-2	.	TGTGCCAGCAGCTCAGACGTAATCTATGGCTACACCTTC	CASSSDVIYGYTF
TRBV7-9	.	TRBJ2-5	TRBD2	TGTGCCAGCAGCCCGTGGAAATCGGCGGGGGAAGAGACCCAGTACTTC	CASSPWKSAGEETQYF
TRBV30	.	TRBJ2-7	.	TGTGCCCTGGATAGATTAGGAGGTATATCCTACGAGCAGTACTTC	CALDRLGGISYEQYF
TRBV5-1	.	TRBJ2-2	TRBD2	TGCGCCAGCAGGTGGGGACTACTCGACGGGGAGCTGTTTTTT	CASRWGLLDGELFF
TRBV9	.	TRBJ2-6	.	TGTGCCAGCAGCGTCGGACAGACCTCTGGGGCCAACGTCCTGACTTTC	CASSVGQTSGANVLTF